These 29 T cell receptor beta chains were sequenced from one sample in a study of shared clonotypes between healthy human individuals. Data came from immunoSEQ multiplex PCR; TCRdb stores just in-frame clones and leaves some out. The sample shows 2,500,000 or so clones, 85% to 95% of them seen only once. Sequenced: naive CD4+ T cells from PBMCs. Subset here: CD45RA+ positively selected. All receptors derive from a man aged 18 to 30 in good health. Some clones in this sample may be carry-over from other donors' samples.

The rearrangement uses TRBV7-9 and TRBJ2-7; 7 nucleotides match TRBD2. Germline V CDR1 and CDR2: SEHNR, FQNEAQ (reference sequence). With 5 bases clipped from V and 8 bases from J, the junction kept 18 bases outside the gene matches. The CDR3 runs 16 residues. CDR3 loop: CASSQWVVGGEAKQYF. The CDR3, as DNA: TGTGCCAGCAGCCAATGGGTAGTGGGAGGGGAAGCAAAGCAGTACTTC.

The V call is TRBV4-1, the J call TRBJ2-1; 11 positions match TRBD1. The V gene end was trimmed by 1 base and the J gene end by 14 bases; junction bases not matched to a gene: 13. Per germline, CDR1 MGHRA and CDR2 YSYEKL. CDR3 size: 16 residues. In DNA form, the CDR3 reads TGCGCCAGCAGCCAAGCAAGGACAGGGGGCGCAGGCCCCAAGTTCTTC. This sequence encodes CASSQARTGGAGPKFF.

This chain connects TRBV19 to TRBJ2-2; tentatively, D is TRBD2 (6 bases). The CDR3 spans 16 residues. V was trimmed by 4 bases and J by 0 bases, leaving 12 bases between them. In germline, CDR1 is LNHDA, CDR2 SQIVND (reference sequence). The CDR3 DNA sequence: TGTGCCAGTAGTACCTCAGGGACTCCGAACACCGGGGAGCTGTTTTTT. Translation: CASSTSGTPNTGELFF.

The V call is TRBV7-2, the J call TRBJ2-1; TRBD2 matches at 9 bases. From germline, CDR1 is SGHTA and CDR2 FQGNSA. V lost 5 bases to trimming and J lost 0 bases; unmatched junction nucleotides: 8. The CDR3 loop spans 17 amino acids. CDR3 sequence (DNA): TGTGCCAGCAGCCGGCCGGGCGGGAGGGCCTCCTACAATGAGCAGTTCTTC. Translation gives CASSRPGGRASYNEQFF.

The genes are TRBV7-2 and TRBJ1-4; TRBD1 matches 7 bases. Germline V gene lookup returns CDR1 SGHTA and CDR2 FQGNSA. The CDR3 has 15 amino acids. Trimming removed 2 bases from V and 7 bases from J; junction bases left unmatched: 7. CDR3 in amino acids: CASSLNRPGGEKLFF. The CDR3, as DNA: TGTGCCAGCAGCTTAAACAGACCAGGGGGTGAAAAACTGTTTTTT. Supplemented by reference TRBV7-2 and TRBJ1-4, the full variable domain reads GAGVSQSPSNKVTEKGKDVELRCDPISGHTALYWYRQSLGQGLEFLIYFQGNSAPDKSGLPSDRFSAERTGGSVSTLTIQRTQQEDSAVYLCASSLNRPGGEKLFFGSGTQLSVL.

V usage is TRBV4-1 and J usage is TRBJ2-7; D is undetermined. The CDR3 extends over 15 amino acids. CDR1 MGHRA and CDR2 YSYEKL come from the germline V gene. Trimming took off 0 bases at V and 1 base at J, with 10 bases between the two ends. The CDR3 is CASSQEDISSYEQYF. The CDR3, as DNA: TGCGCCAGCAGCCAAGAAGACATCTCATCCTACGAGCAGTACTTC.

In regard to this clone: The sample contains more than one DNA sequence encoding this CDR3. The rearrangement joins TRBV2 to TRBJ2-1; no clear D gene. CDR3 length: 14 residues. The V end lost 1 base, the J end lost 4 bases, and 8 bases lay between the germline ends. Germline CDR1 reads SNHLY; CDR2 reads FYNNEI. CDR3 nucleotide sequence: TGTGCCAGCAGTGAAGTGGGTAGTTACAATGAGCAGTTCTTC. This sequence encodes CASSEVGSYNEQFF.

Here the CDR3 DNA reads TGTGCCAGCAGTTTTACAGGGGGCGGCTACAATGAGCAGTTCTTC. Translating gives CASSFTGGGYNEQFF. This chain uses TRBV28 with TRBJ2-1; 9 bases map to TRBD1. V gave up 3 bases and J gave up 3 bases; unmatched junction bases: 3. The CDR3 is made up of 15 amino acids. Germline CDR1 is MDHEN and CDR2 is SYDVKM.

The V and J genes are TRBV9 and TRBJ2-7; 12 bases are shared with TRBD2. From germline, CDR1 is SGDLS and CDR2 YYNGEE. The CDR3 has 18 residues. The V segment lost 2 bases and the J segment 0 bases; nucleotides outside the gene matches: 9. CDR3 sequence reads: CASSVGLAGGSVSYEQYF. As DNA, the CDR3 is TGTGCCAGCAGCGTTGGCCTAGCGGGAGGGTCTGTCTCCTACGAGCAGTACTTC.

The V and J genes are TRBV10-3 and TRBJ2-7; D possibly uses TRBD1 or TRBD2 (5 bases each). The germline V gene encodes CDR1 ENHRY and CDR2 SYGVKD. V lost 8 bases and J 3 bases, leaving 11 bases between the germline ends. CDR3 size: 12 residues. The CDR3: CAIGDQGYEQYF. CDR3 nucleotides: TGTGCCATCGGGGACCAGGGCTACGAGCAGTACTTC.

A note on this clone: This specimen includes other DNA sequences encoding the same CDR3. The rearrangement links TRBV2 to TRBJ2-5; no firm D call. The CDR3 runs 13 residues. Trimming cost V 2 bases and J 3 bases, with 7 bases left between them. Germline-derived CDR1 and CDR2 are SNHLY and FYNNEI. In nucleotides, the CDR3 is TGTGCCAGCAGTGAAAACAGAGAAGAGACCCAGTACTTC. Its protein product is CASSENREETQYF.

This clone has just one count. V gene TRBV11-3 combines with J gene TRBJ2-2; D is perhaps TRBD1 (5 bases). This CDR3 has 13 amino acids. Germline V gene lookup returns CDR1 SGHNT and CDR2 YENEEA. V dropped 5 bases and J dropped 6 bases, with 10 bases sitting between them. The CDR3 DNA is TGTGCCAGCAGCCCCACAGGATCCGGGGAGCTGTTTTTT. Its translation is CASSPTGSGELFF.

The chain combines TRBV15 with TRBJ2-7; possibly TRBD2 for D (5 bases). Germline CDR1 reads LNHNV; CDR2 reads YYDKDF (reference sequence). This CDR3 comprises 12 residues. V was pared by 6 bases and J by 11 bases, with 17 bases between. The CDR3: CATRGEQVGEYF. CDR3 bases: TGTGCCACCAGGGGAGAGCAGGTAGGAGAGTACTTC.

V gene TRBV9 combines with J gene TRBJ2-4; D possibly corresponds to TRBD1 (6 bases). The length of the CDR3 is 18 residues. V dropped 3 bases and J dropped 0 bases, with 19 bases sitting between them. The V gene's germline CDR1 is SGDLS and CDR2 YYNGEE. CDR3 protein: CASSASSGTNLAKNIQYF. CDR3 coding DNA: TGTGCCAGCAGCGCATCATCCGGGACAAACTTAGCCAAAAACATTCAGTACTTC. The full variable domain, completed using reference TRBV9 and TRBJ2-4, is DSGVTQTPKHLITATGQRVTLRCSPRSGDLSVYWYQQSLDQGLQFLIQYYNGEERAKGNILERFSAQQFPDLHSELNLSSLELGDSALYFCASSASSGTNLAKNIQYFGAGTRLSVL.

The chain joins TRBV18 to TRBJ1-2; 10 positions match TRBD1. The CDR3 is made up of 15 amino acids. V gave up 5 bases and J gave up 0 bases; unmatched junction bases: 3. CDR1 and CDR2 (germline): KGHSH, LQKENI. This CDR3 is CASSKTGGTNYGYTF. The CDR3 DNA is TGTGCCAGCTCAAAGACAGGGGGCACTAACTATGGCTACACCTTC. The whole variable domain, filled in from reference TRBV18 and TRBJ1-2, reads NAGVMQNPRHLVRRRGQEARLRCSPMKGHSHVYWYRQLPEEGLKFMVYLQKENIIDESGMPKERFSAEFPKEGPSILRIQQVVRGDSAAYFCASSKTGGTNYGYTFGSGTRLTVV.

This chain joins TRBV5-1 and TRBJ2-3; D uncertain. The CDR3 is 13 amino acids. Germline V gene lookup returns CDR1 SGHRS and CDR2 YFSETQ. Trimming cost V 1 base and J 4 bases, with 7 bases left between them. In DNA form, the CDR3 reads TGCGCCAGCAGCTTGAGTGTTCCAGATACGCAGTATTTT. Translation gives CASSLSVPDTQYF.

This clone was seen once. This chain links TRBV6-5 with TRBJ2-5; 9 bases agree with TRBD1. CDR3 length equals 14 residues. Looked up from germline, CDR1 is MNHEY and CDR2 is SVGAGI. Unmatched junction bases numbered 6, after V lost 6 bases and J lost 4 bases. CDR3 in amino acids: CASSPYRGRETQYF. In DNA, the CDR3 is TGTGCCAGCAGCCCTTACAGGGGGCGAGAGACCCAGTACTTC.

The rearrangement uses TRBV19 and TRBJ1-1; D is undetermined. The germline gives CDR1 LNHDA, CDR2 SQIVND (reference sequence). V lost 3 bases and J lost 1, with 12 bases in between. This CDR3 comprises 15 residues. This chain's CDR3 is CASSIHRQSNTEAFF. CDR3 nucleotide sequence: TGTGCCAGTAGTATTCACCGGCAGTCGAACACTGAAGCTTTCTTT.

The chain uses TRBV28 and TRBJ2-1; 10 nucleotides align to TRBD2. J lost 9 bases, V lost 3 bases, and 5 bases had no gene match. The CDR3 runs 14 residues. Germline assignment: CDR1 MDHEN and CDR2 SYDVKM. As DNA, the CDR3 is TGTGCCAGCAGTTTCCTTAGCGGGAGGACTGAGCAGTTCTTC. Its protein is CASSFLSGRTEQFF. Drawing the rest from reference TRBV28 and TRBJ2-1, the complete variable domain is DVKVTQSSRYLVKRTGEKVFLECVQDMDHENMFWYRQDPGLGLRLIYFSYDVKMKEKGDIPEGYSVSREKKERFSLILESASTNQTSMYLCASSFLSGRTEQFFGPGTRLTVL.

A single count supports this clone. This chain uses TRBV14 with TRBJ2-2, with a tentative D call TRBD2 (5 bases). Trimming left V 1 base short and J 5 bases short, with 11 bases between. CDR1 and CDR2 (germline): SGHDN, FVKESK. CDR3 size: 15 residues. CDR3 nucleotide sequence: TGTGCCAGCAGCCAAGTTGCCCCGGGGACCGGGGAGCTGTTTTTT. It encodes CASSQVAPGTGELFF.

V usage is TRBV27 and J usage is TRBJ2-7; the match to TRBD1 covers 7 bases. The V gene's germline CDR1 is MNHEY and CDR2 SMNVEV (reference sequence). J lost 3 bases, V lost 6 bases, and 11 bases had no gene match. This CDR3 comprises 15 residues. The DNA of the CDR3 is TGTGCCAGCAGCCTTACAGGGGAAACCTTCTACGAGCAGTACTTC. Its protein is CASSLTGETFYEQYF.

The J gene is TRBJ2-2, the V gene TRBV27; 11 bases are shared with TRBD2. Germline loops: CDR1 MNHEY, CDR2 SMNVEV (reference sequence). Losses at the gene ends were 8 bases for V and 7 bases for J; bases not matched to a gene: 15. The CDR3 extends over 17 amino acids. Written as DNA, the CDR3 is TGTGCCAGCCGTCTCCTTCGGACTAGCGGGTTATTCGGGGAGCTGTTTTTT. It is translated as CASRLLRTSGLFGELFF.

There are a few counts of this clone. The identical CDR3 is also encoded by other nucleotide sequences in the sample. The V and J genes are TRBV2 and TRBJ1-1; D possibly corresponds to TRBD1 (6 bases). Trimming shortened V by 5 bases and J by 5 bases, and 9 bases separated the two germline ends. The CDR3 totals 12 residues. From germline, CDR1 is SNHLY and CDR2 FYNNEI. CDR3 sequence: CASSLQGTEAFF. The CDR3 DNA sequence: TGTGCCAGCAGTCTACAGGGTACTGAAGCTTTCTTT.

The genes are TRBV9 and TRBJ2-1; 9 nucleotides agree with TRBD2. This CDR3 is built from 15 residues. Unmatched junction bases numbered 5, after V lost 3 bases and J lost 4 bases. CDR1 and CDR2 from the germline V gene are SGDLS and YYNGEE. CDR3 loop: CASSERLAEYNEQFF. The DNA for the CDR3 is TGTGCCAGCAGCGAACGACTAGCGGAATACAATGAGCAGTTCTTC.

V and J are TRBV28 and TRBJ1-2; no clear D. The V end was cut by 6 bases, the J end by 0 bases, with 11 bases between. The CDR3 spans 14 residues. Germline CDR1 is MDHEN and CDR2 is SYDVKM. CDR3 region: CASSPGSSNYGYTF. The CDR3 nucleotides read TGTGCCAGCAGCCCGGGGAGTTCTAACTATGGCTACACCTTC.

V and J are TRBV19 and TRBJ2-1; D ambiguous. The CDR3 is made up of 11 amino acids. V lost 2 bases and J lost 8, with 4 bases in between. Germline V gene data show CDR1 as LNHDA and CDR2 as SQIVND (reference sequence). This chain's CDR3 is CASSIKDEQFF. CDR3 bases: TGTGCCAGTAGTATAAAGGATGAGCAGTTCTTC.

DNA for the CDR3: TGTGCCATCAGTGAGGGGACTAGCGGGAGCTCCAATGAGCAGTTCTTC. It yields the protein CAISEGTSGSSNEQFF. This rearrangement joins TRBV10-3 to TRBJ2-1, with 14 nucleotides matching TRBD2. V trimming: 2 bases; J trimming: 6 bases; junction bases outside the gene matches: 3. This CDR3 has 16 amino acids. Germline V lookup: CDR1 ENHRY, CDR2 SYGVKD.

In DNA form, the CDR3 reads TGTGCCAGCAGCCAAACCTACGGACTAGCGGGAGGAGATGAGCAGTACTTC. This gives the protein CASSQTYGLAGGDEQYF. The chain is built from TRBV14 and TRBJ2-7; TRBD2 agrees at 14 bases. The ends lost 2 bases at V and 7 bases at J; junction bases unmatched: 10. This CDR3 region has 17 residues. Germline V CDR1 and CDR2: SGHDN, FVKESK.

This chain joins TRBV27 and TRBJ2-1; D unresolved. Germline-derived CDR1 and CDR2 are MNHEY and SMNVEV (reference sequence). This CDR3 comprises 13 residues. V gave up 0 bases and J gave up 4 bases, with 4 bases separating them. In nucleotides, the CDR3 is TGTGCCAGCAGTTTATCGTATTACAATGAGCAGTTCTTC. Its translation: CASSLSYYNEQFF.